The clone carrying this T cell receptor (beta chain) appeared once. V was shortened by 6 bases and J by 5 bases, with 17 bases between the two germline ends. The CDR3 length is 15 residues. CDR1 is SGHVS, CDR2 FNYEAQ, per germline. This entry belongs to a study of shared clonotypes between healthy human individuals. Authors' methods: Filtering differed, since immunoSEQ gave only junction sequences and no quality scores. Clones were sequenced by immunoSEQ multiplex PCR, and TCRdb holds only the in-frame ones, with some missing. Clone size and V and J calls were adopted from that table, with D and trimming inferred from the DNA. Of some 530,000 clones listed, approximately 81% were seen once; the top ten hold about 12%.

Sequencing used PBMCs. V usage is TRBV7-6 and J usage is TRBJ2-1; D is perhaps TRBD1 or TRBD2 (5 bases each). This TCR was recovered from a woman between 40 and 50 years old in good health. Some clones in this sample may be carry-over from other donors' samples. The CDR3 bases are TGTGCCAGCAGTCCGACCCTGGGACCCGACAATGAGCAGTTCTTC. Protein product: CASSPTLGPDNEQFF.